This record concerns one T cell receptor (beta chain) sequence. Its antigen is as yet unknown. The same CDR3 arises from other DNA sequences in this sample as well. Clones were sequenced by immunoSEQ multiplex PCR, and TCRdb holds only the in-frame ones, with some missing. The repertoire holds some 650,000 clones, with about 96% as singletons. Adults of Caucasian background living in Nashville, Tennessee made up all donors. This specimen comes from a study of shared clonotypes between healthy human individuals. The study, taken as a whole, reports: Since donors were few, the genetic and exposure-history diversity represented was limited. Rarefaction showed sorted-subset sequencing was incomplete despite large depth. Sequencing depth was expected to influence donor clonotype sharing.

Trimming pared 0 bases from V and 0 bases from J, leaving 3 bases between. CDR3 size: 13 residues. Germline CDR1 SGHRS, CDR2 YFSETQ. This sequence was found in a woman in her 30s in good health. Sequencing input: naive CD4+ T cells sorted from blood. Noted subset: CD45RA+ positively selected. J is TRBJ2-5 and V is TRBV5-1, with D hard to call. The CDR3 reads CASSLGNQETQYF. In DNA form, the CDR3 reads TGCGCCAGCAGCTTGGGAAACCAAGAGACCCAGTACTTC.